This T cell receptor (beta chain) came from a study of CXCR3-negative and CXCR3-positive naive CD8 T cells. Study results and caveats: Partially decreased CXCR3 expression was recorded after cryopreservation, and fresh PBMCs were used in most assays. For naive cells, CXCR3-negative and CXCR3-positive subsets had similar TRBV-TRBJ usage; for memory cells, usage differed. The study found comparably high diversity in both naive subsets and much lower diversity in memory CD8+ cells.

About this clonotype: Its antigen remains unidentified.

The TRB libraries of cDNA were built by UMI-labeled 5' RACE. TCRdb re-called the 5' RACE reads, yielding one record per CDR3 amino acid sequence without DNA. The specimen's table records approximately 88,000 distinct CDR3 sequences. CDR1 is SQVTM, CDR2 ANQGSEA, per germline. The CDR3 is 16 amino acids. The rearrangement links TRBV29-1 to TRBJ2-1; the TCRdb D gene call, TRBD1, has no DNA to confirm it. This clonotype was obtained from a human donor in good health. Some clones in this sample may be carry-over from other donors' samples. The sample comprised naive CXCR3- CD8+ T cells from blood. Subset indicated: CD45RO-CCR7+CD27+CD95- naive CD8+ T cells lacking CXCR3 (TNR3-). The CDR3 sequence is CSVDGQGASSYNEQFF.